The rows below give T cell receptor beta chains drawn from one sample of a study of T-cell reconstitution after alpha-beta-depleted transplantation in children. One entry per CDR3 protein, called by TCRdb with MiXCR from the PCR reads. Among fewer than 550,000 distinct CDR3 sequences listed, about an eighth were seen once. The specimen was PBMCs, mostly from graft donor cells, collected 180 days after TCRalphabeta/CD19-depleted stem cell transplant. These receptor sequences come from a female patient between 2 and 15 years old who had a stem cell transplant for aplastic anemia, so the T cells may come from the graft donor. CDR3s include the opening cysteine and the closing phenylalanine or tryptophan. Only part of the rows carry a size: once, few, many, or a class if the clone is expanded.

V	J	size	CDR3
TRBV6-5	TRBJ2-6	-	CASSYRQISGANVLTF
TRBV3-1	TRBJ1-5	few	CASSQTGAFQPQHF
TRBV24-1	TRBJ1-1	-	CATRGVTNTEAFF
TRBV6-5	TRBJ2-3	many	CASNGLARGSDTQYF
TRBV19	TRBJ2-2	few	CASMGRRGELFF
TRBV27	TRBJ2-5	few	CASRGMGETQYF
TRBV10-3	TRBJ2-1	few	CAIQYIAGSHNEQFF
TRBV7-6	TRBJ2-5	few	CASSLLNRGLETQYF
TRBV7-2	TRBJ2-3	many	CASSPPGSGVTDTQYF
TRBV6-2/TRBV6-3	TRBJ2-2	few	CASSDVLQVHTGELFF
TRBV28	TRBJ1-5	few	CASTGAVRNQPQHF
TRBV11-1	TRBJ2-1	-	CASSLEAFRPTSGRLYNEQFF
TRBV7-8	TRBJ1-5	-	CASSPQGRGQPQHF
TRBV11-1	TRBJ2-7	few	CASSLATMTSRHSYEQYF
TRBV4-3	TRBJ1-5	few	CASSQVGVAQPQHF
TRBV7-9	TRBJ1-2	-	CASSLDLGTDDGYTF
TRBV25-1	TRBJ2-3	-	CASSDAGDTQYF
TRBV5-1	TRBJ2-6	many	CASSLGYAIGTGANVLTF
TRBV6-1	TRBJ1-4	-	CASKMGQGGEKLFF
TRBV29-1	TRBJ1-1	-	CSVERTGRNTEAFF
TRBV19	TRBJ1-5	-	CASSISHQNQPQHF
TRBV11-2	TRBJ2-1	-	CASHGQGIPYNEQFF
TRBV7-8	TRBJ2-3	-	CASSFTRNDTDTQYF
TRBV5-1	TRBJ2-1	few	CATRLAGADEQFF
TRBV20-1	TRBJ2-7	few	CSAKRQGNSYEQYF
TRBV11-1	TRBJ1-4	few	CASSLYVGTGLTKGKLFF
TRBV11-3	TRBJ2-3	few	CASSSQRGGTDTQYF
TRBV9	TRBJ2-5	-	CASSGRGREYQETQYF
TRBV7-2	TRBJ2-7	few	CASSPGGHLSYEQYF
TRBV6-2/TRBV6-3	TRBJ2-4	few	CASSRTSGVGAKNIQYF
TRBV29-1	TRBJ2-2	few	CSVEDLPGQGLTGELFF
TRBV20-1	TRBJ1-2	few	CSASQAGPLSYGYTF
TRBV7-2	TRBJ2-1	few	CASSFPYLDEQFF
TRBV20-1	TRBJ2-7	few	CSATRWTGDYEQYF
TRBV6-5	TRBJ1-2	-	CASRITRTGGSYGYTF
TRBV20-1	TRBJ2-1	few	CSALAGTSSEQFF
TRBV6-1	TRBJ2-2	few	CASIFPGVAGELFF
TRBV20-1	TRBJ2-7	few	CSAVPPSDPYEQYF
TRBV19	TRBJ2-1	few	CASSISFGLAGEGGEQFF
TRBV27	TRBJ2-2	-	CASSPPTGRRTGELFF
TRBV28	TRBJ2-3	many	CASSLSQGQNTQYF
TRBV5-1	TRBJ2-3	few	CASSLWRGTDTQYF
TRBV5-1	TRBJ2-1	many	CASSALIGGPSYNEQFF
TRBV28	TRBJ1-5	-	CASSQGLGPQHF
TRBV18	TRBJ2-7	-	CASSPQRTSGRNEQYF
TRBV27	TRBJ2-3	few	CASSPRDRLGLADLDTQYF